This T cell receptor beta chain was captured by sequencing in a study of blood T cell repertoires in COVID-19. Study-level information: There were acute and convalescent COVID-19 samples, and they came from the United States, Italy and Spain. T cells, B-cell-depleted T cells, or PBMCs provided the cDNA or gDNA that served as material.

The method was immunoSEQ multiplex PCR; TCRdb's version includes in-frame clones alone and lacks a portion of them. The sample consists of about 24,000 clones, roughly nine tenths of them appearing once. Sequenced input: peripheral blood. This clonotype was obtained from an older man with COVID-19, enrolled during active disease.

The CDR3 DNA is TGTGCCAGCTTACCCGGGACTAGCGGGAGTCGGACCGGGGAGCTGTTTTTT. Translating it yields CASLPGTSGSRTGELFF. The chain employs TRBV18 and TRBJ2-2; 14 nucleotides match TRBD2. The CDR3 runs 17 residues. After removal of 7 bases from V and 5 bases from J, the junction contained 9 bases not matched to a gene. Germline V gives CDR1 KGHSH, CDR2 LQKENI.